This is a list of T cell receptor beta chains from one sample in a study of vaccination and CD4 T cells after COVID-19. TCRdb called the PCR reads again in MiXCR, with one record for every CDR3 protein. The sample includes some 9,900 distinct CDR3 sequences, around 28% of them seen just once. These receptors have no identified antigens. This specimen was CD4+ T cells from blood, cultured in vitro, taken before SARS-CoV-2 vaccination. Receptors originate from a human donor who received a COVID-19 vaccine. Both conserved end residues are trimmed from each CDR3. The order of the fields is CDR3 protein, J gene, V gene, clone size. Rows may omit the clone size; those that give it use once, few, many or a size class.

CDR3aa: SAINRRGGYGYT; j_gene: TRBJ1-2; v_gene: TRBV20-1; abundance: few
CDR3aa: ASSLSVAGVY; j_gene: TRBJ2-7; v_gene: TRBV7-9; abundance: .
CDR3aa: ASSLDSGAEQY; j_gene: TRBJ2-7; v_gene: TRBV7-8; abundance: few
CDR3aa: SARSGQENTEAF; j_gene: TRBJ1-1; v_gene: TRBV20-1; abundance: .
CDR3aa: ASTLRGRETGELF; j_gene: TRBJ2-2; v_gene: TRBV19; abundance: few
CDR3aa: AGSTSGAETQY; j_gene: TRBJ2-5; v_gene: TRBV30; abundance: few
CDR3aa: ASKIRGWTEAF; j_gene: TRBJ1-1; v_gene: TRBV6-1; abundance: few
CDR3aa: ASSVAGGGAGELF; j_gene: TRBJ2-2; v_gene: TRBV9; abundance: .
CDR3aa: ASSAVAVYNEQF; j_gene: TRBJ2-1; v_gene: TRBV7-9; abundance: .
CDR3aa: ASGDSRYGYT; j_gene: TRBJ1-2; v_gene: TRBV6-1; abundance: .
CDR3aa: ASSLSGWTTDTQY; j_gene: TRBJ2-3; v_gene: TRBV27; abundance: .
CDR3aa: SAPQAGVSGYT; j_gene: TRBJ1-2; v_gene: TRBV20-1; abundance: medium-sized
CDR3aa: AWSIPPQGTQY; j_gene: TRBJ2-3; v_gene: TRBV30; abundance: few
CDR3aa: ASSIARGRNTEAF; j_gene: TRBJ1-1; v_gene: TRBV19; abundance: few
CDR3aa: ASSLGRPGQGSRNNQPQH; j_gene: TRBJ1-5; v_gene: TRBV7-9; abundance: few
CDR3aa: ASSLMGQHTEAF; j_gene: TRBJ1-1; v_gene: TRBV12-3/TRBV12-4; abundance: .
CDR3aa: ASSGGRGASDTQY; j_gene: TRBJ2-3; v_gene: TRBV6-4; abundance: few
CDR3aa: ASSLSGPGVPNEKLF; j_gene: TRBJ1-4; v_gene: TRBV27; abundance: .
CDR3aa: ASSVSGGSTDTQY; j_gene: TRBJ2-3; v_gene: TRBV6-4; abundance: few
CDR3aa: ASSLRTGTDTQY; j_gene: TRBJ2-3; v_gene: TRBV5-8; abundance: few
CDR3aa: ASSPMAGQGSNQPQH; j_gene: TRBJ1-5; v_gene: TRBV7-9; abundance: .
CDR3aa: AWSVSLSGELF; j_gene: TRBJ2-2; v_gene: TRBV30; abundance: .
CDR3aa: ASSERRGLRGDTQY; j_gene: TRBJ2-3; v_gene: TRBV6-1; abundance: .
CDR3aa: SARDGQGAIQETQY; j_gene: TRBJ2-5; v_gene: TRBV20-1; abundance: .
CDR3aa: ASRDRGYTGELF; j_gene: TRBJ2-2; v_gene: TRBV6-1; abundance: few
CDR3aa: ASSLESQAYGYT; j_gene: TRBJ1-2; v_gene: TRBV12-3/TRBV12-4; abundance: few
CDR3aa: VSSYRIGQARETQY; j_gene: TRBJ2-5; v_gene: TRBV5-6; abundance: .
CDR3aa: ASSSPVRANYGYT; j_gene: TRBJ1-2; v_gene: TRBV5-4; abundance: .
CDR3aa: ASSRDLSLERAF; j_gene: TRBJ1-1; v_gene: TRBV5-1; abundance: .
CDR3aa: ASSQREGYEQY; j_gene: TRBJ2-7; v_gene: TRBV4-1; abundance: .
CDR3aa: ASSPRGPDTQY; j_gene: TRBJ2-3; v_gene: TRBV7-9; abundance: few
CDR3aa: ASSAGVIHYGYT; j_gene: TRBJ1-2; v_gene: TRBV19; abundance: .
CDR3aa: ASSLSMGETQY; j_gene: TRBJ2-5; v_gene: TRBV5-4; abundance: .
CDR3aa: ASARTSQETQY; j_gene: TRBJ2-5; v_gene: TRBV5-1; abundance: few
CDR3aa: ASSSDRDVGETQY; j_gene: TRBJ2-5; v_gene: TRBV27; abundance: .
CDR3aa: ASSGRTGGPDTQY; j_gene: TRBJ2-3; v_gene: TRBV2; abundance: .
CDR3aa: ASSTIRGYGYT; j_gene: TRBJ1-2; v_gene: TRBV27; abundance: medium-sized
CDR3aa: AWSARVSAF; j_gene: TRBJ1-1; v_gene: TRBV30; abundance: .
CDR3aa: ASSEQGGETQY; j_gene: TRBJ2-5; v_gene: TRBV6-1; abundance: .
CDR3aa: ASSHRQGWRGYT; j_gene: TRBJ1-2; v_gene: TRBV23-1; abundance: .
CDR3aa: ASSLPSGGYSQDPYEQY; j_gene: TRBJ2-7; v_gene: TRBV11-3; abundance: .
CDR3aa: ASSREGGNTEAF; j_gene: TRBJ1-1; v_gene: TRBV12-3/TRBV12-4; abundance: .
CDR3aa: ASSRDRADTQY; j_gene: TRBJ2-3; v_gene: TRBV12-3/TRBV12-4; abundance: few
CDR3aa: SAATSGGTTDTQY; j_gene: TRBJ2-3; v_gene: TRBV20-1; abundance: few
CDR3aa: ASSYFQGFGPQH; j_gene: TRBJ1-5; v_gene: TRBV6-5; abundance: .
CDR3aa: SALGGGGNQETQY; j_gene: TRBJ2-5; v_gene: TRBV20-1; abundance: few